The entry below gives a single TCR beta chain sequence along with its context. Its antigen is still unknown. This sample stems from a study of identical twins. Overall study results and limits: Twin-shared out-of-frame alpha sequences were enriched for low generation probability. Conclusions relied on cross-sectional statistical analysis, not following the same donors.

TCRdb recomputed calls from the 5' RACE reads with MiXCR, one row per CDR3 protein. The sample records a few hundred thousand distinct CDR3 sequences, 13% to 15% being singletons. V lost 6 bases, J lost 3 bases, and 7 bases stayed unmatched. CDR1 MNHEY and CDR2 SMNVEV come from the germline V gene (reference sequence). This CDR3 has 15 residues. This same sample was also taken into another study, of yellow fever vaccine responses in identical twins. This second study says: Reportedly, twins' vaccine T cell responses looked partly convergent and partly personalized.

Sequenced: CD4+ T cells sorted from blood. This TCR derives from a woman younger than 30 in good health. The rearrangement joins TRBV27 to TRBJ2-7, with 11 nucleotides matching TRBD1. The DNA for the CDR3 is TGTGCCAGCAGCGACGCCGGGACAGGGGGCTACGAGCAGTACTTC. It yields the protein CASSDAGTGGYEQYF.